The 10 T cell receptor beta chains below come from one sample, sequenced in a study of T cell changes during pregnancy in multiple sclerosis. This table comes from immunoSEQ multiplex PCR, and its TCRdb copy is limited to in-frame clones, with some not included. The profile covers fewer than 90,000 clones, with approximately 92% appearing a single time and approximately 0.93% taken by the ten largest. The sample consisted of peripheral blood, taken in the first trimester of pregnancy. These receptors came from a female donor with multiple sclerosis, enrolled in a pregnancy study.

The gene calls are TRBV2 and TRBJ1-2; a weak D match, TRBD1 (5 bases). The CDR3 runs to 19 residues. V was pared by 4 bases and J by 0 bases, with 24 bases between. CDR1 and CDR2 from the germline V gene are SNHLY and FYNNEI. CDR3 amino acids: CASSVVGGGDVKANYGYTF. In DNA form, the CDR3 reads TGTGCCAGCAGTGTGGTGGGGGGAGGGGACGTAAAAGCTAACTATGGCTACACCTTC.

The V gene is TRBV2, the J gene TRBJ2-3, with 10 bases fitting TRBD2. Germline CDR1 is SNHLY and CDR2 is FYNNEI. The CDR3 is made up of 17 amino acids. V trimming: 7 bases; J trimming: 5 bases; junction bases outside the gene matches: 15. In DNA, the CDR3 is TGTGCCAGCACCCTACCCACACCGGGACTAGCGATAGATACGCAGTATTTT. Protein sequence: CASTLPTPGLAIDTQYF.

V and J are TRBV18 and TRBJ2-6; D is perhaps TRBD2 (7 bases). The V end lost 4 bases, the J end lost 2 bases, and 9 bases lay between the germline ends. CDR1 is KGHSH and CDR2 is LQKENI in the germline V gene. CDR3 length: 15 residues. The CDR3 here is CASSQGGTGANVLTF. DNA for the CDR3: TGTGCCAGCTCACAGGGGGGGACTGGGGCCAACGTCCTGACTTTC.

This chain links TRBV29-1 with TRBJ2-3, with D perhaps matching TRBD2 (6 bases). Germline CDR1 and CDR2: SQVTM and ANQGSEA. CDR3 length: 17 amino acids. V was clipped by 5 bases and J by 6 bases, with 27 bases between them. Written as DNA, the CDR3 is TGCAGCGTTATGAACAGCCGGGACTCCCAGAGCCCGGATACGCAGTATTTT. It codes for CSVMNSRDSQSPDTQYF.

The V call is TRBV18, the J call TRBJ2-3; 8 bases align to TRBD2. Per germline, CDR1 KGHSH and CDR2 LQKENI. With 0 bases clipped from V and 2 bases from J, the junction kept 10 bases outside the gene matches. The CDR3 covers 18 residues. CDR3 sequence: CASSPPGRGAVITDTQYF. CDR3 DNA: TGTGCCAGCTCACCACCGGGGCGGGGGGCCGTAATCACAGATACGCAGTATTTT.

The V and J genes are TRBV19 and TRBJ2-3; 7 bases match TRBD2. Trimming removed 2 bases from V and 3 bases from J; junction bases left unmatched: 14. The CDR3 totals 18 residues. The germline V gene has CDR1 LNHDA and CDR2 SQIVND (reference sequence). The CDR3 sequence: CASSILGPGGGRTDTQYF. In DNA form, the CDR3 reads TGTGCCAGTAGTATATTAGGGCCTGGCGGGGGTAGGACAGATACGCAGTATTTT.

This chain joins TRBV18 and TRBJ2-5; TRBD1 might be the D (5 bases). Trimming left V 5 bases short and J 5 bases short, with 9 bases between. Germline CDR1 KGHSH, CDR2 LQKENI. The CDR3 is made up of 12 amino acids. Here the CDR3 reads CASSVKGETQYF. CDR3 nucleotides: TGTGCCAGCTCAGTAAAGGGGGAGACCCAGTACTTC.

The CDR3 nucleotides are TGTGCCAGTAGTATGGGGCACAACACAGATACGCAGTATTTT. Protein product: CASSMGHNTDTQYF. J is TRBJ2-3 and V is TRBV19; a weak D match, TRBD1 (5 bases). The V and J ends lost 3 bases and 2 bases respectively, with 9 bases between them. CDR3 length equals 14 residues. CDR1 and CDR2 (germline): LNHDA, SQIVND (reference sequence).

This chain links TRBV6-1 with TRBJ2-7, with D uncertain. Germline CDR1 and CDR2: MNHNS and SASEGT. This CDR3 has 14 residues. V was pared by 6 bases and J by 7 bases, with 19 bases between. The CDR3 DNA reads as TGTGCCAGCAGGCAGAGAATAGGCGGTTTGGAGCAGTACTTC. Translating gives CASRQRIGGLEQYF.

The rearrangement links TRBV7-3 to TRBJ2-5, with 8 bases matching TRBD2. Germline V lookup: CDR1 SGHTA, CDR2 FQGTGA. The J segment lost 5 bases and the V segment lost 5 bases, leaving 7 bases of the junction unmatched. The CDR3 has 14 amino acids. Here the CDR3 reads CASSAFSGGETQYF. The CDR3 DNA follows: TGTGCCAGCAGCGCGTTCTCGGGAGGGGAGACCCAGTACTTC.